This is a list of T cell receptor beta chains from one sample in a study of T cell repertoires in cytomegalovirus infection. What these receptors recognize is not known. Each CDR3 protein gets one entry after TCRdb re-called the reads with MiXCR. In the table there are a few hundred thousand distinct CDR3 sequences, around 29% of which are singletons. Sequencing was performed on cultured PBMCs, taken from culture after CMV antigen stimulation. The receptor source for this set is a human donor in good health (CMV status not recorded). Some clones in this sample may be carry-over from other donors' samples. CDR3s leave out the opening cysteine and the closing phenylalanine or tryptophan.

v_call	cdr3_aa
TRBV19	ASSIDTDTQY
TRBV5-4	ASSPPERNTEAF
TRBV7-9	ASSLAGADEKLF
TRBV11-2	ASSSGRADTQY
TRBV6-2/TRBV6-3	ASGGPSTDTQY
TRBV7-3	ASTLGQTSTDTQY
TRBV7-8	ASAGSFGETQY
TRBV6-5	ASSYAAANYEQY
TRBV12-3/TRBV12-4	ASSLGGWQPQH
TRBV7-2	ASSKTRVGEKLF
TRBV6-1	ASIPGGVTPSEAF
TRBV6-5	ASSSLGKLYNEQF
TRBV6-6	ASSFLPEALF
TRBV5-1	ASSLDRESYTGELF
TRBV10-3	AINGPGESRDYGYT
TRBV7-9	ATLPDAGFQESSPLH
TRBV19	ASSIEGQTQETQY
TRBV6-8	ASSYEAQETQY
TRBV5-4	ASSLRDRGRANVLT
TRBV12-3/TRBV12-4	ASSSLVNEQY
TRBV12-5	ASGWERSGELF
TRBV29-1	SVLRDSRFQETQY
TRBV30	AWGEGTLNTGELF
TRBV6-5	ASGDRSIQAVGNYGYT
TRBV20-1	SASRGYGYT
TRBV28	ASAPGGYRNTGELF
TRBV19	ASSIGRGNTEAF
TRBV5-5	ASSSYSQEGQF